This entry lists 27 T cell receptor beta chains sequenced from one sample in a study of T cells in Graves' hyperthyroidism and ophthalmopathy. Template material for amplifying TCR beta CDR3 regions consisted of RNA transcripts. When the TCR CDR3 underwent first-round RT-PCR, the HTBI primer set was used. TCRdb re-analysed the multiplex PCR reads in MiXCR, keeping a single row per CDR3 protein. The sample lists more than 500,000 distinct CDR3 sequences, 15% to 20% occurring once. Sequencing input: blood. These receptor sequences come from a woman under 40 with Graves' hyperthyroidism.

Ten or more counts support this clonotype. The chain couples TRBV28 to TRBJ2-5, with 12 bases that match TRBD2. Germline trimming cut 5 bases from V and 0 bases from J; bases unmatched to any gene: 4. This CDR3 contains 16 residues. CDR1 is MDHEN, CDR2 SYDVKM, per germline. CDR3 sequence: CASSPWTSGDQETQYF. The DNA of the CDR3 is TGTGCCAGCAGTCCGTGGACTAGCGGGGACCAAGAGACCCAGTACTTC. Together with reference TRBV28 and TRBJ2-5, the CDR3 gives the full variable domain: DVKVTQSSRYLVKRTGEKVFLECVQDMDHENMFWYRQDPGLGLRLIYFSYDVKMKEKGDIPEGYSVSREKKERFSLILESASTNQTSMYLCASSPWTSGDQETQYFGPGTRLLVL.

In this sample, this clonotype turned up a few times. The V gene is TRBV28, the J gene TRBJ2-7, with a tentative D call TRBD1 (6 bases). The V end lost 5 bases, the J end lost 0 bases, and 14 bases lay between the germline ends. Per germline, CDR1 MDHEN and CDR2 SYDVKM. The CDR3 has 15 residues. The CDR3 sequence: CASSADRISSYEQYF. CDR3 bases: TGTGCCAGCAGTGCCGACAGGATCAGCTCCTACGAGCAGTACTTC. The full variable domain, in which reference TRBV28 and TRBJ2-7 provide the parts outside the CDR3, is DVKVTQSSRYLVKRTGEKVFLECVQDMDHENMFWYRQDPGLGLRLIYFSYDVKMKEKGDIPEGYSVSREKKERFSLILESASTNQTSMYLCASSADRISSYEQYFGPGTRLTVT.

This clonotype was found many times. The rearrangement uses TRBV7-3 and TRBJ2-1, with TRBD2 as a possible D gene (6 bases). V gave up 6 bases and J gave up 0 bases, with 12 bases separating them. Germline lookup yields CDR1 SGHTA and CDR2 FQGTGA. CDR3 size: 15 residues. The CDR3 protein is CASSWLRGSYNEQFF. The CDR3 DNA sequence: TGTGCCAGCAGTTGGTTGCGGGGCTCCTACAATGAGCAGTTCTTC.

CDR3 sequence (DNA): TGCGCCAGCCTTGGCGCGGGTTCAACTAATGAAAAACTGTTTTTT. It codes for CASLGAGSTNEKLFF. This chain links TRBV4-1 with TRBJ1-4; D gene unclear. Germline-derived CDR1 and CDR2 are MGHRA and YSYEKL. Trimming shortened V by 8 bases and J by 0 bases, and 13 bases separated the two germline ends. This CDR3 is 15 amino acids long.

This clonotype was observed a few times. The chain links TRBV5-4 to TRBJ2-7, with a tentative D call TRBD1 (6 bases). Germline-derived CDR1 and CDR2 are SGHNT and YYREEE (reference sequence). The CDR3 loop spans 14 amino acids. V dropped 3 bases and J dropped 3 bases, with 13 bases sitting between them. CDR3 loop: CASSSQGGDYEQYF. The CDR3, as DNA: TGTGCCAGCAGCTCACAGGGTGGGGACTACGAGCAGTACTTC.

Many counts were recorded for this clonotype. CDR3 protein: CASSPRLVEQFF. The CDR3 DNA is TGTGCCAGCAGCCCTAGACTAGTCGAGCAGTTCTTC. The rearrangement links TRBV7-2 to TRBJ2-1; D may be TRBD2 (6 bases). CDR1 is SGHTA and CDR2 is FQGNSA in the germline V gene. V lost 5 bases and J 10 bases, leaving 12 bases between the germline ends. The CDR3 is 12 residues long.

This clonotype was recorded many times. The chain couples TRBV27 to TRBJ1-5; D might be TRBD1 (5 bases). The CDR3 loop spans 15 amino acids. Germline CDR1 is MNHEY and CDR2 is SMNVEV (reference sequence). Deletions cut 5 bases from V and 1 base from J, with 12 bases between. The CDR3 reads CASSLKEGSNQPQHF. The CDR3 DNA sequence: TGTGCCAGCAGTCTCAAGGAGGGGAGCAATCAGCCCCAGCATTTT.

The table lists this clonotype with many counts. The CDR3 here is CSVEDRGNYGYTF. The DNA for the CDR3 is TGCAGCGTTGAAGACAGGGGGAATTATGGCTACACCTTC. The chain joins TRBV29-1 to TRBJ1-2; TRBD1 agrees at 7 bases. CDR3 length: 13 residues. Unmatched junction bases numbered 3, after V lost 0 bases and J lost 5 bases. The V gene's germline CDR1 is SQVTM and CDR2 ANQGSEA.

In this sample, this clonotype turned up a few times. The chain recombines TRBV5-1 with TRBJ1-3; 7 nucleotides match TRBD1. V shed 4 bases, J shed 0 bases, and the junction held 7 bases outside the gene matches. CDR3 length: 16 residues. Per the germline V gene, CDR1 is SGHRS and CDR2 is YFSETQ. The CDR3 here is CASSSAGGDSGNTIYF. The CDR3 nucleotides read TGCGCCAGCAGCAGCGCAGGGGGGGACTCTGGAAACACCATATATTTT.

The chain employs TRBV12-3 or TRBV12-4 and TRBJ2-6; 10 bases align to TRBD1. V lost 5 bases and J lost 0; bases outside the gene matches: 13. CDR3 size: 20 residues. The CDR3 loop is CASSTSRDRGGASGANVLTF. In nucleotides, the CDR3 is TGTGCCAGCAGTACGTCCCGGGACAGGGGAGGTGCCTCTGGGGCCAACGTCCTGACTTTC.

CDR3: CASSLGQGEYYGYTF. The CDR3 region has the DNA TGTGCCAGCAGCTTGGGACAGGGGGAATACTATGGCTACACCTTC. The gene calls are TRBV7-2 and TRBJ1-2; 11 bases agree with TRBD1. CDR3 length: 15 residues. Germline CDR1 reads SGHTA; CDR2 reads FQGNSA. Trimming took 3 bases from V and 3 from J; bases not matched to a gene: 3.

This clonotype was observed many times. The V gene is TRBV11-3, the J gene TRBJ2-5, with 8 nucleotides matching TRBD1. CDR1 is SGHNT and CDR2 is YENEEA in the germline V gene. V lost 1 base and J lost 5; bases outside the gene matches: 12. This CDR3 comprises 17 residues. The CDR3 loop is CASSLGVSTGVGETQYF. The CDR3 DNA follows: TGTGCCAGCAGCTTAGGTGTTTCGACAGGGGTAGGGGAGACCCAGTACTTC.

The rearrangement uses TRBV9 and TRBJ2-3, with TRBD2 matching 8 bases. The CDR3 has 17 amino acids. Germline V gene lookup returns CDR1 SGDLS and CDR2 YYNGEE. The junction had 11 bases not matched to a gene; V was cut back by 4 bases and J by 1 base. The CDR3 reads CASSQRREEPGTDTQYF. The CDR3 DNA reads TGTGCCAGCAGCCAACGGCGGGAGGAGCCCGGCACAGATACGCAGTATTTT.

Ten or more counts support this clonotype. V gene TRBV28 combines with J gene TRBJ2-7, with 8 bases fitting TRBD2. Germline trimming cut 5 bases from V and 1 base from J; bases unmatched to any gene: 7. The CDR3 contains 15 residues. Germline lookup yields CDR1 MDHEN and CDR2 SYDVKM. In DNA, the CDR3 is TGTGCCAGCAGTCCCCCTGGGACTAGATCCTACGAGCAGTACTTC. It yields the protein CASSPPGTRSYEQYF.

This clonotype showed up many times. The chain is built from TRBV20-1 and TRBJ1-1; 11 nucleotides align to TRBD1. V gave up 3 bases and J gave up 5 bases; unmatched junction bases: 5. The CDR3 consists of 14 residues. The germline V gene has CDR1 DFQATT and CDR2 SNEGSKA (reference sequence). The CDR3 loop reads CSAREGTGGTEAFF. The DNA of the CDR3 is TGCAGTGCTAGGGAAGGGACAGGGGGAACTGAAGCTTTCTTT.

This clonotype was recorded a few times. The chain joins TRBV5-1 to TRBJ2-3; weak D call: TRBD2 (6 bases). The CDR3 length is 15 residues. V lost 4 bases and J 4 bases, leaving 16 bases between the germline ends. Germline V gene data show CDR1 as SGHRS and CDR2 as YFSETQ. CDR3 coding DNA: TGCGCCAGCAGCCCCGGCGGGGTGTCTCCAGATACGCAGTATTTT. Residues: CASSPGGVSPDTQYF.

The gene calls are TRBV2 and TRBJ1-2, with 7 bases fitting TRBD1. The CDR3 runs to 14 residues. Germline V CDR1 and CDR2: SNHLY, FYNNEI. With V trimmed by 2 bases and J by 5 bases, 5 bases remained unmatched. CDR3: CASSELGQTYGYTF. The CDR3 DNA reads TGTGCCAGCAGTGAACTGGGACAGACTTATGGCTACACCTTC.

This clonotype was observed many times. This rearrangement joins TRBV12-3 or TRBV12-4 to TRBJ2-5; a possible D gene is TRBD2 (5 bases). The CDR3 extends over 14 amino acids. Trimming removed 5 bases from V and 0 bases from J, with 10 bases in between. The DNA for the CDR3 is TGTGCCAGCAGTCACATAGCGAACCAAGAGACCCAGTACTTC. It yields the protein CASSHIANQETQYF.

This CDR3 reads CASSPAGRYTEAFF. Here the CDR3 DNA reads TGTGCCAGCAGCCCCGCGGGCCGGTACACTGAAGCTTTCTTT. The rearrangement joins TRBV7-3 to TRBJ1-1, with D uncertain. The ends were cut back, 5 bases at V and 3 bases at J, with 13 bases in the middle. Germline V lookup: CDR1 SGHTA, CDR2 FQGTGA. The CDR3 spans 14 residues.

This clonotype has ten or more counts. The chain links TRBV11-2 to TRBJ2-5; D remains ambiguous. Germline assignment: CDR1 SGHAT and CDR2 FQNNGV. Trimming took 1 base from V and 3 from J, leaving 12 bases between them. The CDR3 runs 15 residues. The CDR3 DNA follows: TGTGCCAGCAGCTTAGGAGTTAGCTTAGAAGAGACCCAGTACTTC. It translates to CASSLGVSLEETQYF.

The sample holds a few counts of this clonotype. The V and J genes are TRBV6-1 and TRBJ1-2; D possibly corresponds to TRBD1 (6 bases). This CDR3 has 14 residues. V dropped 7 bases and J dropped 8 bases, with 20 bases sitting between them. In germline, CDR1 is MNHNS, CDR2 SASEGT. The CDR3 spells CASTRPTGRGGYTF. The DNA for the CDR3 is TGTGCCAGCACTCGTCCGACAGGTCGAGGGGGCTACACCTTC.

This clonotype was seen only a few times. The chain carries TRBV12-3 or TRBV12-4 and TRBJ1-1; D unresolved. Trimming shortened V by 5 bases and J by 4 bases, and 11 bases separated the two germline ends. CDR3 size: 13 residues. DNA of the CDR3: TGTGCCAGCAGTCCCATGGCGGGCACTGAAGCTTTCTTT. This translates into CASSPMAGTEAFF.

The chain couples TRBV4-1 to TRBJ1-4; D is uncertain. Germline V lookup: CDR1 MGHRA, CDR2 YSYEKL. The length of the CDR3 is 17 residues. The V gene lost 2 bases and the J gene lost 1 base, with 14 bases spanning the gap. The CDR3 loop reads CASSQLGLLKTNEKLFF. CDR3 DNA sequence: TGCGCCAGCAGCCAACTGGGCCTACTTAAAACTAATGAAAAACTGTTTTTT.

This clonotype appeared many times. The chain is built from TRBV5-5 and TRBJ2-7; D gene ambiguous. The V end lost 4 bases, the J end lost 1 base, and 15 bases lay between the germline ends. The CDR3 is 15 amino acids. Per the germline V gene, CDR1 is SGHKS and CDR2 is YYEKEE (reference sequence). CDR3 sequence: CASSAAHLGSYEQYF. The CDR3 DNA reads TGTGCCAGCAGCGCCGCTCATTTGGGGTCCTACGAGCAGTACTTC.

The sample holds a few counts of this clonotype. The chain couples TRBV5-1 to TRBJ1-4, with D hard to call. Between the trimmed V and J ends, which lost 4 bases and 2 bases, there was a span of 9 bases. The CDR3 covers 14 residues. Germline-derived CDR1 and CDR2 are SGHRS and YFSETQ. CDR3: CASSEFGTNEKLFF. CDR3 nucleotides: TGCGCCAGCAGCGAGTTCGGGACTAATGAAAAACTGTTTTTT.

This clonotype was recorded many times. The CDR3 here is CASSLVGGRYGYTF. As DNA, the CDR3 is TGTGCCAGCAGCCTCGTAGGGGGCCGCTATGGCTACACCTTC. The chain links TRBV28 to TRBJ1-2; 7 bases are shared with TRBD1. The germline V gene has CDR1 MDHEN and CDR2 SYDVKM. This CDR3 is 14 amino acids long. With 6 bases clipped from V and 4 bases from J, the junction kept 8 bases outside the gene matches.

This clonotype appeared many times. The chain links TRBV27 to TRBJ2-1, with 8 nucleotides matching TRBD2. V gave up 2 bases and J gave up 9 bases; unmatched junction bases: 6. Germline loops: CDR1 MNHEY, CDR2 SMNVEV (reference sequence). There are 14 residues in the CDR3. The CDR3 spells CASSLMGLVAEQFF. In DNA, the CDR3 is TGTGCCAGCAGTTTAATGGGACTAGTGGCTGAGCAGTTCTTC.